The 29 T cell receptor beta chains given below trace back to one sample, sequenced in a study of response to subunit inactivated influenza vaccine. From the RT-PCR reads, TCRdb called clonotypes with MiXCR, one entry per CDR3 protein. Of about 520,000 distinct CDR3 sequences listed, 25% were seen once; the top ten hold less than 2.5%. Here the sequenced sample was CD4+ T cells sorted from PBMCs, taken 5 days after vaccination. The origin of the receptors is a man over 45 who received an inactivated influenza vaccine.

This clonotype was observed a handful of times. The rearrangement joins TRBV7-8 to TRBJ2-3; D may be TRBD2 (6 bases). The length of the CDR3 is 11 residues. V was clipped by 5 bases and J by 6 bases, with 6 bases between them. Germline lookup yields CDR1 SGHVS and CDR2 FQNEAQ. The CDR3, as DNA: TGTGCCAGCAGCGCGGGGGATACGCAGTATTTT. Residues: CASSAGDTQYF.

The chain employs TRBV6-1 and TRBJ2-3; no reliable D call. Germline V gives CDR1 MNHNS, CDR2 SASEGT. This CDR3 region has 12 residues. V was pared by 2 bases and J by 3 bases, with 3 bases between. CDR3 residues: CASSEQTDTQYF. CDR3 nucleotide sequence: TGTGCCAGCAGTGAACAAACAGATACGCAGTATTTT.

This clonotype came up a few times. The chain combines TRBV9 with TRBJ2-3; 8 nucleotides align to TRBD2. There are 16 residues in the CDR3. Trimming removed 0 bases from V and 1 base from J; junction bases left unmatched: 4. Germline V gene data show CDR1 as SGDLS and CDR2 as YYNGEE. The CDR3 DNA reads TGTGCCAGCAGCGTAGCGATGCGGGGGGGCACAGATACGCAGTATTTT. Protein: CASSVAMRGGTDTQYF.

This clonotype was recorded at least ten times. The rearrangement links TRBV5-4 to TRBJ2-7, with 8 bases matching TRBD2. Germline CDR1 is SGHNT and CDR2 is YYREEE (reference sequence). The CDR3 is made up of 14 amino acids. V lost 2 bases to trimming and J lost 1 base; unmatched junction nucleotides: 2. The CDR3 spells CASSLPGGSYEQYF. Written as DNA, the CDR3 is TGTGCCAGCAGCTTACCGGGAGGGTCCTACGAGCAGTACTTC.

CDR3 sequence (DNA): TGTGCCAGCAATCTGGATAGAGACTATGGCTACACCTTC. It specifies CASNLDRDYGYTF. The chain couples TRBV6-2 or TRBV6-3 to TRBJ1-2, with D unresolved. This CDR3 has 13 amino acids. V lost 7 bases to trimming and J lost 3 bases, with 12 bases between them. CDR1 is MNHEY, CDR2 SVGEGT, per germline.

There are a few counts of this clonotype. This sequence joins TRBV12-3 or TRBV12-4 and TRBJ2-3; D is possibly TRBD1 or TRBD2 (6 bases each). The CDR3 runs to 19 residues. Trimming left V 6 bases short and J 3 bases short, with 28 bases between. In DNA form, the CDR3 reads TGTGCCAGCAGACGGCTATGGCCGGGGGCGCCAAAGTCGACAGATACGCAGTATTTT. Amino acids: CASRRLWPGAPKSTDTQYF.

This chain uses TRBV20-1 with TRBJ2-1; D is perhaps TRBD2 (5 bases). CDR3 length: 14 residues. The V end lost 1 base, the J end lost 3 bases, and 10 bases lay between the germline ends. Germline V gene lookup returns CDR1 DFQATT and CDR2 SNEGSKA (reference sequence). CDR3 sequence: CSARGTQNYNEQFF. The CDR3 bases are TGCAGTGCTAGAGGGACTCAGAACTACAATGAGCAGTTCTTC.

This clonotype was seen just once. The chain joins TRBV20-1 to TRBJ2-1, with 9 positions matching TRBD2. CDR1 is DFQATT and CDR2 is SNEGSKA in the germline V gene (reference sequence). This CDR3 region has 16 residues. V lost 2 bases and J lost 3; bases outside the gene matches: 8. This CDR3 is CSARSSGRPGYNEQFF. The CDR3 DNA reads as TGCAGTGCTAGATCCAGCGGGAGGCCAGGCTACAATGAGCAGTTCTTC.

This chain connects TRBV5-5 to TRBJ1-6, with a possible D match to TRBD1 (6 bases). In germline, CDR1 is SGHKS, CDR2 YYEKEE (reference sequence). The CDR3 has 15 amino acids. V was trimmed by 2 bases and J by 8 bases, leaving 14 bases between them. CDR3 residues: CASSFGWGQDSPLHF. CDR3 nucleotides: TGTGCCAGCAGCTTCGGGTGGGGGCAGGATTCACCCCTCCACTTT.

V gene TRBV10-3 combines with J gene TRBJ2-1; 10 nucleotides match TRBD2. V was pared by 0 bases and J by 15 bases, with 14 bases of the junction left unmatched. The CDR3 loop spans 16 amino acids. CDR1 ENHRY and CDR2 SYGVKD come from the germline V gene. CDR3 coding DNA: TGTGCCATCAGTGAGTCGACAGCGGGGGGGCTATTAGGTCCGTTCTTC. Its translation is CAISESTAGGLLGPFF.

This clonotype occurred many times. J is TRBJ2-7 and V is TRBV5-1; 10 nucleotides match TRBD2. This CDR3 has 14 residues. The germline V gene encodes CDR1 SGHRS and CDR2 YFSETQ. After removal of 7 bases from V and 5 bases from J, the junction contained 9 bases not matched to a gene. CDR3 nucleotide sequence: TGCGCCAGCGGCCAGCGGGGGGGCAGCGACGAGCAGTACTTC. Its translation is CASGQRGGSDEQYF.

This clonotype was seen at least ten times. The junction shows a germline mismatch at one end, possibly a read error. The chain is built from TRBV5-1 and TRBJ2-5, with unresolved D. Per the germline V gene, CDR1 is SGHRS and CDR2 is YFSETQ. The CDR3 runs 11 residues. CDR3 amino acids: CASSLAETQYF. The CDR3 bases are TGTGCCAGCAGCCTGGCGGAGACCCAGTACTTC.

The rearrangement uses TRBV5-1 and TRBJ1-1, with TRBD1 matching 7 bases. The CDR3 has 13 residues. Germline V gene sequence: CDR1 SGHRS, CDR2 YFSETQ. V was clipped by 5 bases and J by 1 base; unmatched bases: 2. The CDR3 spells CASRAGGNTEAFF. Here the CDR3 DNA reads TGCGCCAGCAGGGCAGGGGGGAACACTGAAGCTTTCTTT. Based on the CDR3 plus reference TRBV5-1 and TRBJ1-1, the full variable domain is KAGVTQTPRYLIKTRGQQVTLSCSPISGHRSVSWYQQTPGQGLQFLFEYFSETQRNKGNFPGRFSGRQFSNSRSEMNVSTLELGDSALYLCASRAGGNTEAFFGQGTRLTVV.

This sequence joins TRBV6-2 or TRBV6-3 and TRBJ2-2; no reliable D call. The CDR3 has 13 amino acids. Per the germline V gene, CDR1 is MNHEY and CDR2 is SVGEGT. V lost 3 bases and J lost 7, with 9 bases in between. CDR3 amino acids: CASSYEGLGELFF. The CDR3 nucleotides are TGTGCCAGCAGTTATGAAGGCCTCGGGGAGCTGTTTTTT.

The chain carries TRBV5-1 and TRBJ2-1; no clear D. The CDR3 has 14 amino acids. Per germline, CDR1 SGHRS and CDR2 YFSETQ. Trimming took off 4 bases at V and 8 bases at J, with 16 bases between the two ends. CDR3 region: CASSPNTPRDEQFF. In DNA, the CDR3 is TGCGCCAGCAGCCCCAATACGCCGCGCGATGAGCAGTTCTTC.

The sample holds a few counts of this clonotype. This chain connects TRBV9 to TRBJ2-2; D gene ambiguous. Germline CDR1 SGDLS, CDR2 YYNGEE. The CDR3 has 15 residues. Trimming shortened V by 0 bases and J by 4 bases, and 10 bases separated the two germline ends. CDR3 coding DNA: TGTGCCAGCAGCGTAGGACCCTTAGGCACCGGGGAGCTGTTTTTT. Residues: CASSVGPLGTGELFF.

This clonotype has only a few counts. The rearrangement links TRBV29-1 to TRBJ2-7; 12 positions agree with TRBD2. V dropped 3 bases and J dropped 6; count of bases not matched to a gene: 3. Germline CDR1 and CDR2: SQVTM and ANQGSEA. There are 13 residues in the CDR3. The CDR3 coding sequence is TGCAGCGTTGATCTAGCGGGAGGGTCCGAGCAGTACTTC. Amino acid sequence: CSVDLAGGSEQYF.

This clonotype has a handful of counts. The rearrangement joins TRBV5-1 to TRBJ2-1; 10 positions match TRBD2. CDR1 and CDR2 (germline): SGHRS, YFSETQ. CDR3 size: 17 residues. With 3 bases clipped from V and 0 bases from J, the junction kept 6 bases outside the gene matches. DNA of the CDR3: TGCGCCAGCAGCTGGTTTGCTAGCGGGAGCTCCTACAATGAGCAGTTCTTC. Amino acid sequence: CASSWFASGSSYNEQFF.

This clonotype showed up just a few times. The gene calls are TRBV12-3 or TRBV12-4 and TRBJ1-5; perhaps TRBD1 as D (5 bases). CDR3 length: 14 amino acids. The V end was cut by 6 bases, the J end by 9 bases, with 18 bases between. This CDR3 is CASSPSLFGGPQHF. DNA of the CDR3: TGTGCCAGCAGCCCGTCACTTTTCGGGGGGCCCCAGCATTTT.

This clonotype was found a few times. This rearrangement joins TRBV28 to TRBJ1-4, with a tentative D call TRBD1 (5 bases). The germline V and J ends were trimmed by 5 bases and 2 bases, with 12 bases remaining between them. The CDR3 spans 15 residues. Germline-derived CDR1 and CDR2 are MDHEN and SYDVKM. This CDR3 reads CASSPPGRTNEKLFF. CDR3 bases: TGTGCCAGCAGTCCACCGGGACGGACTAATGAAAAACTGTTTTTT.

V is TRBV5-5 and J is TRBJ2-7, with 11 positions matching TRBD1. J was trimmed by 2 bases and V by 4 bases; bases with no gene match: 5. CDR1 and CDR2 (germline): SGHKS, YYEKEE (reference sequence). CDR3 length: 15 amino acids. This CDR3 is CASSLRDRGAYEQYF. DNA of the CDR3: TGTGCCAGCAGCCTCCGGGACAGGGGGGCCTACGAGCAGTACTTC.

In its sample, this clonotype was seen many times. The CDR3 region has the DNA TGCAGCGTTTCGGACAGGGGGCCCGAGCAGTACTTC. Amino acids: CSVSDRGPEQYF. The V call is TRBV29-1, the J call TRBJ2-7, with TRBD1 identical over 11 bases. Trimming at V came to 5 bases and at J to 6 bases, leaving 3 bases not matched to a gene. The germline V gene encodes CDR1 SQVTM and CDR2 ANQGSEA. The CDR3 is made up of 12 amino acids.

The chain recombines TRBV5-1 with TRBJ2-6; D is unclear. Trimming shortened V by 2 bases and J by 0 bases, and 9 bases separated the two germline ends. Looked up from germline, CDR1 is SGHRS and CDR2 is YFSETQ. The CDR3 covers 16 residues. The CDR3: CASSLRDLSGANVLTF. Here the CDR3 DNA reads TGCGCCAGCAGCTTACGTGACCTCTCTGGGGCCAACGTCCTGACTTTC.

At least ten counts were recorded for this clonotype. The chain employs TRBV20-1 and TRBJ2-1; D not certain. The V gene lost 3 bases and the J gene lost 0 bases, with 6 bases spanning the gap. The CDR3 has 13 residues. The germline gives CDR1 DFQATT, CDR2 SNEGSKA (reference sequence). Here the CDR3 DNA reads TGCAGTGCTAGTTATCGCTCCTACAATGAGCAGTTCTTC. Its translation is CSASYRSYNEQFF.

V and J are TRBV28 and TRBJ2-1; 12 nucleotides line up with TRBD2. Trimming took 6 bases from V and 7 from J; bases not matched to a gene: 13. This CDR3 spans 17 amino acids. Germline CDR1 is MDHEN and CDR2 is SYDVKM. CDR3 sequence: CASRGSSGRVRENEQFF. The CDR3 DNA is TGTGCCAGCAGAGGATCTAGCGGGAGGGTCAGGGAGAATGAGCAGTTCTTC.

The chain recombines TRBV2 with TRBJ1-1; D might be TRBD1 (5 bases). Trimming shortened V by 4 bases and J by 6 bases, and 18 bases separated the two germline ends. The germline V gene encodes CDR1 SNHLY and CDR2 FYNNEI. CDR3 length: 15 amino acids. CDR3 protein: CASSATGRPLSEAFF. The CDR3 DNA reads as TGTGCCAGCAGTGCCACGGGGCGGCCTTTGTCTGAAGCTTTCTTT.

Only a few counts were recorded for this clonotype. This rearrangement joins TRBV5-5 to TRBJ2-5, with 14 bases lining up with TRBD2. Trimming at V came to 4 bases and at J to 2 bases, leaving 7 bases not matched to a gene. CDR1 and CDR2 from the germline V gene are SGHKS and YYEKEE (reference sequence). The CDR3 loop spans 17 amino acids. CDR3: CASSRGLAGGKQETQYF. The CDR3 DNA is TGTGCCAGCAGCCGCGGACTAGCGGGAGGCAAACAAGAGACCCAGTACTTC.

The chain combines TRBV5-5 with TRBJ1-4, with D maybe TRBD1 (5 bases). V was trimmed by 6 bases and J by 3 bases, leaving 15 bases between them. The length of the CDR3 is 15 residues. Germline lookup yields CDR1 SGHKS and CDR2 YYEKEE (reference sequence). The CDR3, as DNA: TGTGCCAGCAACCTGGTTTGGGGCGCTAATGAAAAACTGTTTTTT. It translates to CASNLVWGANEKLFF. Based on the CDR3 plus reference TRBV5-5 and TRBJ1-4, the full variable domain is DAGVTQSPTHLIKTRGQQVTLRCSPISGHKSVSWYQQVLGQGPQFIFQYYEKEERGRGNFPDRFSARQFPNYSSELNVNALLLGDSALYLCASNLVWGANEKLFFGSGTQLSVL.

The rearrangement joins TRBV2 to TRBJ2-7, with D possibly being TRBD2 (6 bases). Per the germline V gene, CDR1 is SNHLY and CDR2 is FYNNEI. The CDR3 has 13 residues. Trimming removed 4 bases at V and 6 bases at J, with 13 bases between. The CDR3 DNA follows: TGTGCCAGCAGTGTGGAGGGTGCGATCGAGCAGTACTTC. Residues: CASSVEGAIEQYF.